A selection of T cell receptor beta chains follows, all from one sample in a study of radiotherapy plus CTLA-4 blockade in lung cancer. The data were produced by immunoSEQ multiplex PCR, yet TCRdb's version contains in-frame clones alone and is incomplete. The data contain roughly 50,000 clones, around 86% of them singletons. This specimen was peripheral blood, taken from a patient treated with radiotherapy plus ipilimumab. The receptors derive from a human donor with non-small cell lung cancer who had stable disease on radiotherapy plus ipilimumab. CDR3s include the opening cysteine and the closing phenylalanine or tryptophan. The D gene is left open where the match is weak. Rows give clone size only sometimes, using once, few, many, or a class for an expanded clone.

>NA|TRBV5-6|TRBJ1-5|NA
TGTGCCAGCAGCTTGGCCGGGAGGGAGAGCAATCAGCCCCAGCATTTT
CASSLAGRESNQPQHF
>TRBD2|TRBV4-2|TRBJ2-1|NA
TGTGCCAGCAGCCAAGAAAGCGGGAGGGCCATCAATGAGCAGTTCTTC
CASSQESGRAINEQFF
>TRBD2|TRBV19|TRBJ2-3|NA
TGTGCCAGTAGTGGACGGACTAGCGGTACCGTGGGTACGCAGTATTTT
CASSGRTSGTVGTQYF
>TRBD2|TRBV4-3|TRBJ2-1|NA
TGCGCCAGCAGCCAAGATCTGGGGGGGGGAAGGAGCTCCTACAATGAGCAGTTCTTC
CASSQDLGGGRSSYNEQFF
>NA|TRBV7-8|TRBJ1-3|few
TGTGCCAGCAGCGTCAGATTTGGAAACACCATATATTTT
CASSVRFGNTIYF
>NA|TRBV9|TRBJ2-7|NA
TGTGCCAGCAGCGTAGATGGGCCCTACGGCGAGCAGTACTTC
CASSVDGPYGEQYF
>NA|TRBV28|TRBJ1-5|few
TGTGCCAGCAGTTTGGCAGGGGTGGGATCCTATAGCAATCAGCCCCAGCATTTT
CASSLAGVGSYSNQPQHF
>NA|TRBV28|TRBJ1-1|NA
TGTGCCAGCAGTCCGGCAGGGCGCATGAGGAACACTGAAGCTTTCTTT
CASSPAGRMRNTEAFF
>NA|TRBV10-3|TRBJ2-1|NA
TGTGCCATCAGTGAGTCGTGGAGGGGAATTGAGCAGTTCTTC
CAISESWRGIEQFF
>NA|TRBV7-8|TRBJ2-7|NA
TGTGCCAGCAGCGCGTACAGGGTTACCTACGAGCAGTACTTC
CASSAYRVTYEQYF
>TRBD1|TRBV27|TRBJ1-1|NA
TGTGCCACTTCGTCGAGGACAGGGACAATTGAAGCTTTCTTT
CATSSRTGTIEAFF
>TRBD1|TRBV5-4|TRBJ2-2|NA
TGTGCCACACTCCGGACAGGGGGCTCCCCGTCAAACACCGGGGAGCTGTTTTTT
CATLRTGGSPSNTGELFF
>NA|TRBV7-9|TRBJ1-2|NA
TGTGCCAGCAGCTTTGGACAGCCGATAAATTTCTATGGCTACACCTTC
CASSFGQPINFYGYTF
>TRBD1|TRBV28|TRBJ1-5|once
TGTGCCAGCAGTTTATTTCCCCGACAGGGAAACGGGGGCAATCAGCCCCAGCATTTT
CASSLFPRQGNGGNQPQHF
>NA|TRBV28|TRBJ2-7|NA
TGTGCCAGCAGACACCAGCTTAGCGGCGTCTACGAGCAGTACTTC
CASRHQLSGVYEQYF
>NA|TRBV4-1|TRBJ2-4|few
TGCGCCAGCAGCCAACGGAGCGGAGACATTCAGTACTTC
CASSQRSGDIQYF